The sequence of this T cell receptor (beta chain) was determined in a study of blood T cell repertoires in COVID-19. Overall study: There were acute and convalescent COVID-19 samples, and they came from the United States, Italy and Spain. PBMCs, B-cell-depleted T cells, or T cells provided the cDNA or gDNA that made up the material.

Trimming at V came to 3 bases and at J to 11 bases, leaving 5 bases not matched to a gene. Germline assignment: CDR1 LNHDA and CDR2 SQIVND (reference sequence). This CDR3 comprises 15 residues. A few counts support this clone. Original methodology: Using reference gene primer amplification, nucleated cell counts were estimated. Measured with immunoSEQ multiplex PCR; TCRdb has only the in-frame clones, and not every one. The V and J calls and clone size come from that table; D and trimming were worked out from the DNA. The sample holds roughly 120,000 clones, about 83% seen once. The chain employs TRBV19 and TRBJ1-6; the match to TRBD1 covers 12 bases. Sequencing input: peripheral blood. The source is a human donor in a cohort sampled during active COVID-19. The CDR3 DNA follows: TGTGCCAGTAGTATCGGGACAGGGGGCCCGGCACCCCTCCACTTT. Translation gives CASSIGTGGPAPLHF.